The T cell receptor beta chain under discussion was sequenced for a study of control samples from healthy donors and cancer patients. The length of the CDR3 is 15 residues. Clones were read by immunoSEQ multiplex PCR, and TCRdb kept only the in-frame ones, dropping some. The table has 130,000 or so clones, 90% to 95% seen once. The specimen was blood. The clonotype comes from a man aged 40-49 years in good health. The V gene is TRBV21-1, the J gene TRBJ1-1. TRBV21-1 constitutes a pseudogene. CDR3 region: CASSKGGQLNTEAFF. CDR3 DNA sequence: TGTGCCAGCAGCAAGGGAGGGCAGCTGAACACTGAAGCTTTCTTT.